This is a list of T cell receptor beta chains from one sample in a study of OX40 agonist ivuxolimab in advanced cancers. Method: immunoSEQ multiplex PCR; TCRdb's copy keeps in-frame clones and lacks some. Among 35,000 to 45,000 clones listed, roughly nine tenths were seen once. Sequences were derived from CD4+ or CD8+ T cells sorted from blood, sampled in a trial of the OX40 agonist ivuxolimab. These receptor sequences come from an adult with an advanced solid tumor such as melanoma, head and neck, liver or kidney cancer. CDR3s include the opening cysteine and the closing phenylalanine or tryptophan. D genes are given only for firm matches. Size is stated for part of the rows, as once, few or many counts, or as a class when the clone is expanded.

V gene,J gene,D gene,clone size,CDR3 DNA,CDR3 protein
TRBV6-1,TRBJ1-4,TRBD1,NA,TGTGCCAGCAGTGCAGACAGGGCGGCAACTAATGAAAAACTGTTTTTT,CASSADRAATNEKLFF
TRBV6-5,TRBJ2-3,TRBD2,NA,TGTGCCAGCACCAGCGGGACTACAGATACGCAGTATTTT,CASTSGTTDTQYF
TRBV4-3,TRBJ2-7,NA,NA,TGCGCCAGCGCAAGACAGGTCGGCATGGGCGAGCAGTACTTC,CASARQVGMGEQYF
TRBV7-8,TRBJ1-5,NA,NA,TGTGCCAGCAGCTTAGCGGTAGCGGGTAACAATCAGCCCCAGCATTTT,CASSLAVAGNNQPQHF
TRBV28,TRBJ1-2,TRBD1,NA,TGTGCCAGCAGTAGGGACAGGGGAGGCTATGGCTACACCTTC,CASSRDRGGYGYTF
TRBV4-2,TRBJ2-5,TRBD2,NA,TGTGCCAGCAGCCAAGAGGTAGCGGGAGAGACCCAGTACTTC,CASSQEVAGETQYF
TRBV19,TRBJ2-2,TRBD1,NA,TGTGCCAGTAGGCGGGACAGGGTGACCGGGGAGCTGTTTTTT,CASRRDRVTGELFF
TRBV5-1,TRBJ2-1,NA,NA,TGCGCCAGCAGCTTGCGGGTAAATGAGCAGTTCTTC,CASSLRVNEQFF
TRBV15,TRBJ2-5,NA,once,TGTGCCACCAGCAGAGATCGGGGCCAAGAGACCCAGTACTTC,CATSRDRGQETQYF
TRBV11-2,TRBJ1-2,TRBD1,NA,TGTGCCAGCAGCTTAGGGACAGGGGGCGAACCGCAGGGCTACACCTTC,CASSLGTGGEPQGYTF
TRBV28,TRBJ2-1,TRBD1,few,TGTGCCAGCAGATCACCGGGACAGTCCTACAATGAGCAGTTCTTC,CASRSPGQSYNEQFF
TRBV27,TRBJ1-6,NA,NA,TGTGCCAGCAGTTTTAATCCCATTTCACCCCTCCACTTT,CASSFNPISPLHF
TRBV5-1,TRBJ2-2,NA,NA,TGCGCCAGCAGCTTTCACAGGGACACCGGGGAGCTGTTTTTT,CASSFHRDTGELFF
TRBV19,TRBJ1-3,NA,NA,TGTGCCAGTAGTATCACAGTCTCTGGAAACACCATATATTTT,CASSITVSGNTIYF
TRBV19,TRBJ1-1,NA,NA,TGTGCCAGTAGTATTGGGAAGAACACTGAAGCTTTCTTT,CASSIGKNTEAFF
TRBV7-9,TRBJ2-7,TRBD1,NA,TGTGCCAGCAGCTTGGCAGGGGGCGCCTACGAGCAGTACTTC,CASSLAGGAYEQYF
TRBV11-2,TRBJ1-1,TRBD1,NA,TGTGCCAGCAGCCCAGGGGGCGGGAACACTGAAGCTTTCTTT,CASSPGGGNTEAFF
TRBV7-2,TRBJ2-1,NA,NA,TGTGCCAGCAGCTTAGGCAGAGAATACAATGAGCAGTTCTTC,CASSLGREYNEQFF
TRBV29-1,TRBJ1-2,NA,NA,TGCAGCGTTGTTCGGGGGATAGATGGCTACACCTTC,CSVVRGIDGYTF
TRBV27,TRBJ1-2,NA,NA,TGTGCCAGCAGTTTAAACAGGGCTGACTATGGCTACACCTTC,CASSLNRADYGYTF
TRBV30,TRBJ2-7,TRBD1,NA,TGTGCCTGGAGTGGGGGACAGGGGACTGGCTACGAGCAGTACTTC,CAWSGGQGTGYEQYF
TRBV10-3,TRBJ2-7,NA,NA,TGTGCCATCAGTGCGGAGGGACCATCCTACGAGCAGTACTTC,CAISAEGPSYEQYF
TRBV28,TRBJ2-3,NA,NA,TGTGCCAGCAGTACCATTAACACAGATACGCAGTATTTT,CASSTINTDTQYF
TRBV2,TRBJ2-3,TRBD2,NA,TGTGCCAGCGTTACTAGCGGAGCTAGCACAGATACGCAGTATTTT,CASVTSGASTDTQYF
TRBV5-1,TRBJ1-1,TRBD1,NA,TGCGCCAGCAGCCCGGAGGGACAGATGAACACTGAAGCTTTCTTT,CASSPEGQMNTEAFF
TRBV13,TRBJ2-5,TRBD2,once,TGTGCCAGCAGCGCGACTAGCGTCCAAGAGACCCAGTACTTC,CASSATSVQETQYF
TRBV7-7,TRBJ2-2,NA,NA,TGTGCTAGCAGCTCCGAGACAGTCCCGAACACCGGGGAGCTGTTTTTT,CASSSETVPNTGELFF
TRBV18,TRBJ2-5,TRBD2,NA,TGTGCCAGCTCACCTCAGGCTAGCGGGGGATATAAAGAGACCCAGTACTTC,CASSPQASGGYKETQYF
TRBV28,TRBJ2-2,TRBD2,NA,TGTGCCAGCAGAGCTAGCGGGGAGAGCGGGGAGCTGTTTTTT,CASRASGESGELFF
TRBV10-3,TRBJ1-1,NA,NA,TGTGCCATCAGTGATGTACAGCACACTGAAGCTTTCTTT,CAISDVQHTEAFF
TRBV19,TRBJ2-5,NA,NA,TGTGCCAGTAGTATAGGGACTTTGGGGGAGACCCAGTACTTC,CASSIGTLGETQYF
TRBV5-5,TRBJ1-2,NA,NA,TGTGCCAGCAGCGGGTCCCGGACAGATAACTATGGCTACACCTTC,CASSGSRTDNYGYTF
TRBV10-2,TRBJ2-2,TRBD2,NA,TGCGCCAGCAGTGAGCAAAGCGGGAAGGGAGCAGGAAACACCGGGGAGCTGTTTTTT,CASSEQSGKGAGNTGELFF
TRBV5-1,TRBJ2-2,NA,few,TGCGCCAGCAGCTTGGGGCGAGGGGGCACCGGGGAGCTGTTTTTT,CASSLGRGGTGELFF
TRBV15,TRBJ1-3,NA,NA,TGTGCCACCAGCAGAGACGACAGGTCTGGAAACACCATATATTTT,CATSRDDRSGNTIYF
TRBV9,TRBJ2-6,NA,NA,TGTGCCAGCAGCGTAGGCTTGTGGTCATTCCGGGCTGGGGCCAACGTCCTGACTTTC,CASSVGLWSFRAGANVLTF
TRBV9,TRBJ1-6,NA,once,TGTGCCAGCAGCGCCCGCCAGGCAGCGAGTAATTCACCCCTCCACTTT,CASSARQAASNSPLHF
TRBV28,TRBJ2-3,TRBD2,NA,TGTGCCAGCAGTTTAGGGCTAGCGGGGGGCACAGATACGCAGTATTTT,CASSLGLAGGTDTQYF
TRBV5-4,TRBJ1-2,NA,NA,TGTGCCAGCAGCTTGGGCGGTAGGGGAAACTATGGCTACACCTTC,CASSLGGRGNYGYTF
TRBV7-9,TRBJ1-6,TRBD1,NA,TGTGCCAGCAGCTCTGACAGGGGGGATTATAATTCACCCCTCCACTTT,CASSSDRGDYNSPLHF
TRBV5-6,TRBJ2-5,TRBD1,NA,TGTGCCAGCAGTTCGCTACAGGGGGCCCGGGAGACCCAGTACTTC,CASSSLQGARETQYF
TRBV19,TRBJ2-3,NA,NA,TGTGCCAGTAGTCGCTCCTACCCATATGGCACAGATACGCAGTATTTT,CASSRSYPYGTDTQYF
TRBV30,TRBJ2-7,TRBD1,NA,TGTGCCTGGACCCGGGACAGGGCGTACGAGCAGTACTTC,CAWTRDRAYEQYF
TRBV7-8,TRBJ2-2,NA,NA,TGTGCCAGCAGCTTAGGCGGGCACGGGGAGCTGTTTTTT,CASSLGGHGELFF
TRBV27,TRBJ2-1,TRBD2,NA,TGTGCCAGCAGTCCAGGACTAGCGGGAGGATCATTTTACAATGAGCAGTTCTTC,CASSPGLAGGSFYNEQFF
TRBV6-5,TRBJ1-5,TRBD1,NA,TGTGCCAGCAGCCCCGACAGGGGTCGAATTCAGCCCCAGCATTTT,CASSPDRGRIQPQHF
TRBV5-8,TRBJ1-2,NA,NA,TGTGCCAGCAGCTTGGTGGGGACCTGGGGCTACACCTTC,CASSLVGTWGYTF
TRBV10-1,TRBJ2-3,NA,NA,TGCGCCAGCAGTGCTGGACAGAGCACAGATACGCAGTATTTT,CASSAGQSTDTQYF
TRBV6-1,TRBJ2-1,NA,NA,TGTGCCAGCAGTGAAGCTGGTCTGCGTGAGCAGTTCTTC,CASSEAGLREQFF
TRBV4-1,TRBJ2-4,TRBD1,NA,TGCGCCAGCAGCCAAGCTACAGACAGGGCGCTAGCCAAAAACATTCAGTACTTC,CASSQATDRALAKNIQYF